Following are 22 T cell receptor beta chains from one sample sequenced in a study of blood T cell repertoires in COVID-19. Data came from immunoSEQ multiplex PCR; TCRdb stores just in-frame clones and leaves some out. This sample carries 150,000 or so clones, roughly nine tenths of them seen once, and the ten largest clones take 15% to 20%. Sequencing input: peripheral blood. These receptors were collected from a man aged 55 to 70 with active or convalescent COVID-19.

V is TRBV10-2 and J is TRBJ2-3; a weak D match, TRBD1 (6 bases). The V and J ends lost 5 bases and 5 bases respectively, with 17 bases between them. This CDR3 is built from 15 residues. Germline assignment: CDR1 WSHSY and CDR2 SAAADI. The CDR3 sequence is CASSPQGTGVDTQYF. In DNA, the CDR3 is TGCGCCAGCAGTCCACAGGGTACCGGGGTAGATACGCAGTATTTT.

The chain is built from TRBV10-3 and TRBJ2-7; TRBD1 might be the D (5 bases). The germline V gene has CDR1 ENHRY and CDR2 SYGVKD. The CDR3 sequence is 13 residues long. Trimming took off 6 bases at V and 5 bases at J, with 14 bases between the two ends. The CDR3 DNA is TGTGCCATCAGACCATCAGGGTACGACGAGCAGTACTTC. Its translation: CAIRPSGYDEQYF.

The J gene is TRBJ2-1, the V gene TRBV6-4; D may be TRBD2 (5 bases). Germline V gene lookup returns CDR1 MRHNA and CDR2 SNTAGT. The CDR3 consists of 11 residues. Trimming pared 11 bases from V and 4 bases from J, leaving 9 bases between. This CDR3 is CARRTYNEQFF. CDR3 sequence (DNA): TGTGCCCGACGGACTTACAATGAGCAGTTCTTC.

The V and J genes are TRBV6-6 and TRBJ2-5, with a tentative D call TRBD2 (5 bases). This CDR3 has 14 residues. V shed 0 bases and J shed 7 bases, with 12 bases lying between them. Germline CDR1 reads MNHNY; CDR2 reads SVGAGI (reference sequence). The DNA of the CDR3 is TGTGCCAGCAGTTACTCGGGAGCGCCGCCGACCCAGTACTTC. This encodes CASSYSGAPPTQYF.

The chain combines TRBV10-3 with TRBJ2-2; maybe TRBD2 (6 bases). Germline assignment: CDR1 ENHRY and CDR2 SYGVKD. Trimming took off 7 bases at V and 2 bases at J, with 14 bases between the two ends. The CDR3 extends over 15 amino acids. The CDR3 is CAINPGDLNTGELFF. In DNA, the CDR3 is TGTGCCATCAATCCGGGAGATTTAAACACCGGGGAGCTGTTTTTT.

The J gene is TRBJ1-6, the V gene TRBV6-5; no reliable D call. V shed 3 bases and J shed 6 bases, with 12 bases lying between them. CDR1 and CDR2 (germline): MNHEY, SVGAGI. This CDR3 is built from 15 residues. CDR3 nucleotides: TGTGCCAGCAGTTATGGAGGGAGGAGTAATTCACCCCTCCACTTT. Translating it yields CASSYGGRSNSPLHF.

The V call is TRBV19, the J call TRBJ2-3; 14 positions agree with TRBD2. The CDR3 has 15 amino acids. The germline V gene has CDR1 LNHDA and CDR2 SQIVND (reference sequence). The V and J ends lost 6 bases and 6 bases, in that order; junction bases with no gene match: 5. The CDR3: CASRGTSGSWDTQYF. The CDR3 nucleotides are TGTGCCAGTAGGGGGACTAGCGGGAGTTGGGATACGCAGTATTTT.

V gene TRBV11-2 combines with J gene TRBJ2-1; 8 positions agree with TRBD2. Germline V gives CDR1 SGHAT, CDR2 FQNNGV. J gave up 5 bases and V 2 bases, and 8 bases lay outside the gene matches. This CDR3 is built from 16 residues. CDR3 coding DNA: TGTGCCAGCAGCTTACTTTCAGCGGGAGCCCACAATGAGCAGTTCTTC. This encodes CASSLLSAGAHNEQFF.

This clone was recorded once. The chain employs TRBV19 and TRBJ1-3; D unclear. This CDR3 has 16 residues. V lost 1 base and J 3 bases, leaving 13 bases between the germline ends. The germline CDR1 and CDR2 sequences are LNHDA and SQIVND (reference sequence). The CDR3 sequence is CASSIAGGTLGNTIYF. CDR3 nucleotide sequence: TGTGCCAGTAGTATAGCCGGAGGAACTCTTGGAAACACCATATATTTT.

The gene calls are TRBV7-9 and TRBJ2-5; perhaps TRBD1 as D (5 bases). Germline loops: CDR1 SEHNR, CDR2 FQNEAQ (reference sequence). Trimming shortened V by 5 bases and J by 1 base, and 11 bases separated the two germline ends. CDR3 length: 14 amino acids. The CDR3 spells CASSATARQETQYF. Here the CDR3 DNA reads TGTGCCAGCAGCGCGACAGCCCGCCAAGAGACCCAGTACTTC.

The V call is TRBV5-1, the J call TRBJ2-6; TRBD2 is a possible D gene (6 bases). This CDR3 region has 16 residues. V gave up 6 bases and J gave up 0 bases, with 13 bases separating them. Germline V gives CDR1 SGHRS, CDR2 YFSETQ. Here the CDR3 reads CASNRNSGSGANVLTF. DNA for the CDR3: TGCGCCAGCAACCGTAATAGCGGCTCTGGGGCCAACGTCCTGACTTTC.

The V and J genes are TRBV18 and TRBJ2-6; the D is unclear. This CDR3 is built from 15 residues. Trimming stripped 3 bases from V and 1 base from J, with 7 bases between. CDR1 and CDR2 from the germline V gene are KGHSH and LQKENI. CDR3 sequence (DNA): TGTGCCAGCTCACCGGCCCTGTCTGGGGCCAACGTCCTGACTTTC. Its translation: CASSPALSGANVLTF. The full variable domain, completed using reference TRBV18 and TRBJ2-6, is NAGVMQNPRHLVRRRGQEARLRCSPMKGHSHVYWYRQLPEEGLKFMVYLQKENIIDESGMPKERFSAEFPKEGPSILRIQQVVRGDSAAYFCASSPALSGANVLTFGAGSRLTVL.

CDR3 bases: TGTGCCACCCACAGGGGATGGGCTGAAGCTTTCTTT. As protein: CATHRGWAEAFF. This rearrangement joins TRBV6-5 to TRBJ1-1; TRBD1 matches 7 bases. The CDR3 runs 12 residues. V shed 10 bases, J shed 6 bases, and the junction held 8 bases outside the gene matches. CDR1 and CDR2 (germline): MNHEY, SVGAGI.

The V call is TRBV5-1, the J call TRBJ1-3, with D hard to call. There are 18 residues in the CDR3. Trimming stripped 4 bases from V and 0 bases from J, with 20 bases between. Per germline, CDR1 SGHRS and CDR2 YFSETQ. For the CDR3, the DNA is TGCGCCAGCAGCGTTGAGGGTCGGGATAGGGTCTCTGGAAACACCATATATTTT. Its translation is CASSVEGRDRVSGNTIYF. Full variable domain (remainder filled in from reference TRBV5-1 and TRBJ1-3): KAGVTQTPRYLIKTRGQQVTLSCSPISGHRSVSWYQQTPGQGLQFLFEYFSETQRNKGNFPGRFSGRQFSNSRSEMNVSTLELGDSALYLCASSVEGRDRVSGNTIYFGEGSWLTVV.

The chain carries TRBV19 and TRBJ1-4; 8 bases fit TRBD1. CDR1 LNHDA and CDR2 SQIVND come from the germline V gene (reference sequence). V was clipped by 2 bases and J by 6 bases; unmatched bases: 11. This CDR3 spans 17 amino acids. CDR3 sequence: CASSIFQGARVDEKLFF. The CDR3 nucleotides are TGTGCCAGTAGTATATTTCAGGGGGCGAGGGTTGATGAAAAACTGTTTTTT.

CDR3 bases: TGTGCCAGCAGTGAATGGGGAAACAGGGGGTTAGGTGAAAAACTGTTTTTT. As protein: CASSEWGNRGLGEKLFF. V is TRBV25-1 and J is TRBJ1-4; 8 nucleotides align to TRBD1. Germline CDR1 reads MGHDK; CDR2 reads SYGVNS. The CDR3 spans 17 residues. V lost 1 base and J lost 7; bases outside the gene matches: 11.

The chain combines TRBV5-5 with TRBJ2-1, with 15 bases fitting TRBD2. CDR3 length: 16 amino acids. Germline values: CDR1 SGHKS, CDR2 YYEKEE (reference sequence). Trimming cost V 4 bases and J 8 bases; bases outside gene matches: 7. The CDR3 reads CASSGLGLAGGYEQFF. The CDR3 DNA reads as TGTGCCAGCAGCGGCCTGGGACTAGCGGGAGGTTATGAGCAGTTCTTC.

The genes are TRBV7-2 and TRBJ2-1; TRBD2 agrees at 9 bases. V shed 5 bases and J 7 bases; nucleotides not matched to a gene: 12. This CDR3 region has 16 residues. CDR1 SGHTA and CDR2 FQGNSA come from the germline V gene. The CDR3 bases are TGTGCCAGCAGCCTGTCCGGGACTAGCTGGGCTAATGAGCAGTTCTTC. It encodes CASSLSGTSWANEQFF.

This chain links TRBV27 with TRBJ1-5; D unclear. The CDR3 sequence is 15 residues long. Per the germline V gene, CDR1 is MNHEY and CDR2 is SMNVEV (reference sequence). The V and J ends lost 6 bases and 0 bases respectively, with 12 bases between them. The CDR3, as DNA: TGTGCCAGCAGCCGAGTCCGCTATAGCAATCAGCCCCAGCATTTT. Translation: CASSRVRYSNQPQHF.

The chain joins TRBV27 to TRBJ1-4, with TRBD1 identical over 7 bases. V was pared by 5 bases and J by 0 bases, with 9 bases of the junction left unmatched. CDR3 size: 17 residues. Germline CDR1 and CDR2: MNHEY and SMNVEV (reference sequence). CDR3 residues: CASSLPGQPATNEKLFF. For the CDR3, the DNA is TGTGCCAGCAGTCTCCCGGGACAGCCTGCAACTAATGAAAAACTGTTTTTT. Supplemented by reference TRBV27 and TRBJ1-4, the full variable domain reads EAQVTQNPRYLITVTGKKLTVTCSQNMNHEYMSWYRQDPGLGLRQIYYSMNVEVTDKGDVPEGYKVSRKEKRNFPLILESPSPNQTSLYFCASSLPGQPATNEKLFFGSGTQLSVL.

The chain combines TRBV5-4 with TRBJ2-5; 8 bases map to TRBD1. V shed 2 bases, J shed 3 bases, and the junction held 6 bases outside the gene matches. The CDR3 totals 15 residues. Per the germline V gene, CDR1 is SGHNT and CDR2 is YYREEE (reference sequence). This CDR3 reads CASSFPGTGKETQYF. The CDR3 nucleotides read TGTGCCAGCAGCTTTCCCGGGACAGGCAAAGAGACCCAGTACTTC.

V usage is TRBV6-5 and J usage is TRBJ1-3, with D unresolved. The length of the CDR3 is 15 residues. V lost 2 bases and J 4 bases, leaving 12 bases between the germline ends. Germline-derived CDR1 and CDR2 are MNHEY and SVGAGI. CDR3 in DNA: TGTGCCAGCAGTTACGAGGGATCTGTGGGAAACACCATATATTTT. It codes for CASSYEGSVGNTIYF.